This T cell receptor (beta chain) was observed in a study of OX40 agonist ivuxolimab in advanced cancers. Turning to the study itself: The study gave patients intravenous ivuxolimab at 0.01 to 10 mg/kg every 2 weeks. Partial responses were achieved by three patients, of whom one had hepatocellular carcinoma and two had cutaneous melanoma.

Comments on this clone: Its specificity is unknown.

Notes on the study in general: Expansion of clones was among the lowest in partial responders at 0.1-3.0 mg/kg. Several nonresponders also turned out to have low normalized T-cell clonal expansion.

The protocol was immunoSEQ multiplex PCR, while the TCRdb copy is restricted to in-frame clones and leaves out a portion. The sample lists roughly 40,000 clones, 82% seen once, with less than 30% in the top ten. This TCR was sampled from an adult with an advanced solid tumor such as melanoma, head and neck, liver or kidney cancer. This sample comprised CD4+ or CD8+ T cells sorted from blood, obtained in a trial of the OX40 agonist ivuxolimab.

CDR3 in DNA: TGTGCCAGCAGTGCCCAGCCGGGACAGCTCTCTGGAAACACCATATATTTT. It specifies CASSAQPGQLSGNTIYF. The chain is built from TRBV6-1 and TRBJ1-3; 7 bases fit TRBD1. J was trimmed by 0 bases and V by 4 bases; bases with no gene match: 9. The germline V gene has CDR1 MNHNS and CDR2 SASEGT. CDR3 length: 17 amino acids.